This T cell receptor beta chain derives from a study of blood T cells in healthy people across ages. The wider study: Per every two T cells, about one barcoded beta molecule was captured by template switching. Study-wide findings and caveats: Naive T cell percentage strongly correlated with TCR beta diversity.

Sample donors were healthy Caucasian individuals that came from Russia, aged roughly 6 to 100. In its sample, this clonotype was seen a few times. Its antigen remains unidentified. A second PCR of about 7 to 11 cycles used a sample-barcoded 5' primer and a J-beta primer mix. Each cDNA was tagged by a template-switch adaptor containing 12 random nucleotides. MiXCR, applied by TCRdb to the 5' RACE reads, yields one record per CDR3 protein. Of about 1.6 million distinct CDR3 sequences in the sample, approximately 32% were seen once. Per germline, CDR1 MNHNS and CDR2 SASEGT. V dropped 5 bases and J dropped 5 bases, with 15 bases sitting between them. The CDR3 is made up of 14 amino acids.

The sequence was obtained from a woman in her 30s in good health. The chain employs TRBV6-1 and TRBJ2-5; D is undetermined. Material for sequencing was blood. In DNA, the CDR3 is TGTGCCAGCAGTCCCCCCGGGCAGATGGAGACCCAGTACTTC. Amino acid sequence: CASSPPGQMETQYF.